These 22 T cell receptor beta chains were all obtained from the same sample, sequenced in a study of T cells in Graves' hyperthyroidism and ophthalmopathy. RNA transcripts gave rise to amplified TCR beta CDR3 regions. The HTBI set primed first-round TCR CDR3 RT-PCR. In TCRdb, the multiplex PCR reads were re-called with MiXCR into one record per CDR3 protein. The sample yields around 600,000 distinct CDR3 sequences, roughly 16% seen once. Material for sequencing was blood. The receptors originated from a woman aged 40 to 50 with Graves' ophthalmopathy.

This clonotype has at least ten counts. The V and J genes are TRBV28 and TRBJ1-2; unclear D gene. Trimming took 1 base from V and 8 from J, leaving 17 bases between them. The CDR3 loop spans 15 amino acids. CDR1 is MDHEN, CDR2 SYDVKM, per germline. The CDR3 nucleotides read TGTGCCAGCAGTTTATTGAGAGGTCAGGCCTCCGGCTACACCTTC. It yields the protein CASSLLRGQASGYTF.

This clonotype showed up just a few times. This may stem from a read error, because a much larger clone lies one nucleotide away. V usage is TRBV4-1 and J usage is TRBJ1-5; D gene unclear. This CDR3 spans 17 amino acids. Per germline, CDR1 MGHRA and CDR2 YSYEKL. Between the trimmed V and J ends, which lost 1 base and 1 base, there was a span of 14 bases. CDR3 in amino acids: CASSQANFGISNQPQHF. The CDR3 DNA follows: TGCGCCAGCAGCCAAGCTAATTTCGGGATCAGCAATCAGCCCCAGCATTTT.

At least ten counts were recorded for this clonotype. The chain employs TRBV20-1 and TRBJ2-7, with TRBD1 matching 7 bases. CDR3 length: 17 amino acids. CDR1 is DFQATT, CDR2 SNEGSKA, per germline (reference sequence). V was pared by 0 bases and J by 6 bases, with 17 bases of the junction left unmatched. CDR3: CSARDPRGGGPSIEQYF. The CDR3 coding sequence is TGCAGTGCTAGAGATCCAAGAGGGGGCGGGCCATCTATCGAGCAGTACTTC.

V usage is TRBV6-5 and J usage is TRBJ2-2, with a weak D call TRBD2 (7 bases). CDR1 MNHEY and CDR2 SVGAGI come from the germline V gene. Trimming took 4 bases from V and 1 from J, leaving 13 bases between them. The CDR3 is made up of 16 amino acids. The chain's CDR3 is CASSSGLGGNTGELFF. CDR3 bases: TGTGCCAGCAGTTCTGGACTAGGGGGGAACACCGGGGAGCTGTTTTTT.

This clonotype was observed a few times. The chain employs TRBV7-9 and TRBJ1-2; no definite D call. The CDR3 runs 17 residues. The germline V and J ends were trimmed by 5 bases and 3 bases, with 22 bases remaining between them. Germline V CDR1 and CDR2: SEHNR, FQNEAQ (reference sequence). DNA of the CDR3: TGTGCCAGCAGCCCATTCTCCCCCCGGCCTTGGGACTATGGCTACACCTTC. Translation gives CASSPFSPRPWDYGYTF.

This clonotype was detected only a few times. The V call is TRBV5-1, the J call TRBJ2-5; a weak D match, TRBD1 (6 bases). Trimming took 3 bases from V and 5 from J, leaving 11 bases between them. Germline assignment: CDR1 SGHRS and CDR2 YFSETQ. The CDR3 totals 13 residues. CDR3 DNA: TGCGCCAGCAGCTCCCACAGGGCTGAGACCCAGTACTTC. This encodes CASSSHRAETQYF. Full variable domain (remainder filled in from reference TRBV5-1 and TRBJ2-5): KAGVTQTPRYLIKTRGQQVTLSCSPISGHRSVSWYQQTPGQGLQFLFEYFSETQRNKGNFPGRFSGRQFSNSRSEMNVSTLELGDSALYLCASSSHRAETQYFGPGTRLLVL.

This clonotype was counted a few times. The chain is built from TRBV30 and TRBJ2-5, with D hard to call. Germline CDR1 and CDR2: GTSNPN and SVGIG (reference sequence). The CDR3 totals 14 residues. Trimming shortened V by 5 bases and J by 1 base, and 14 bases separated the two germline ends. The CDR3, as DNA: TGTGCCTGGTCGAGGCGCGCCCTCCAAGAGACCCAGTACTTC. It translates to CAWSRRALQETQYF.

This clonotype was seen ten or more times. The chain combines TRBV7-3 with TRBJ1-5, with D uncertain. V was trimmed by 0 bases and J by 0 bases, leaving 12 bases between them. There are 17 residues in the CDR3. Per germline, CDR1 SGHTA and CDR2 FQGTGA. CDR3 DNA: TGTGCCAGCAGCTTAACCCCCTCAGAATATAGCAATCAGCCCCAGCATTTT. Translation gives CASSLTPSEYSNQPQHF.

In its sample, this clonotype was seen many times. The J gene is TRBJ1-4, the V gene TRBV3-1, with 9 positions matching TRBD1. With 3 bases clipped from V and 5 bases from J, the junction kept 1 base outside the gene matches. CDR3 length: 14 amino acids. Looked up from germline, CDR1 is LGHDT and CDR2 is YNNKEL (reference sequence). CDR3 coding DNA: TGTGCCAGCAGCCAGGGGACAGGGAATGAAAAACTGTTTTTT. It yields the protein CASSQGTGNEKLFF.

At least ten counts were recorded for this clonotype. This chain links TRBV28 with TRBJ2-7, with D perhaps assigned TRBD1 or TRBD2 (5 bases each). V was clipped by 7 bases and J by 3 bases, with 16 bases between them. CDR1 and CDR2 from the germline V gene are MDHEN and SYDVKM. CDR3 size: 14 residues. CDR3 in DNA: TGTGCCAGCAACGGACTGGGGGTCTACTACGAGCAGTACTTC. It is translated as CASNGLGVYYEQYF.

The chain recombines TRBV4-2 with TRBJ2-7, with D hard to call. The CDR3 is made up of 18 amino acids. The V gene lost 2 bases and the J gene lost 1 base, with 21 bases spanning the gap. Germline-derived CDR1 and CDR2 are LGHNA and YNFKEQ. The CDR3, as DNA: TGTGCCAGCAGCCAACAAATTCTAATCGGCGGTCTTTCCTACGAGCAGTACTTC. Amino acid sequence: CASSQQILIGGLSYEQYF.

The sample holds many counts of this clonotype. The chain combines TRBV19 with TRBJ1-1; D is unclear. The germline V and J ends were trimmed by 2 bases and 5 bases, with 15 bases remaining between them. The CDR3 length is 15 residues. Germline V gives CDR1 LNHDA, CDR2 SQIVND (reference sequence). CDR3 nucleotide sequence: TGTGCCAGTAGTATACCCAAGGGTGATCGGACTGAAGCTTTCTTT. This sequence encodes CASSIPKGDRTEAFF.

The rearrangement links TRBV15 to TRBJ1-1; tentatively, D is TRBD1 (5 bases). The CDR3 contains 14 residues. V was pared by 4 bases and J by 6 bases, with 15 bases between. Germline lookup yields CDR1 LNHNV and CDR2 YYDKDF (reference sequence). DNA for the CDR3: TGTGCCACCAGCATCGGGCAGGGTTACGCTGAAGCTTTCTTT. Protein sequence: CATSIGQGYAEAFF.

This clonotype was observed at least ten times. The chain couples TRBV20-1 to TRBJ2-7; TRBD2 matches 7 bases. In germline, CDR1 is DFQATT, CDR2 SNEGSKA (reference sequence). V was pared by 1 base and J by 0 bases, with 9 bases of the junction left unmatched. This CDR3 has 16 residues. CDR3 in amino acids: CSARGPSRTSSYEQYF. CDR3 nucleotide sequence: TGCAGTGCTAGAGGTCCCTCCCGGACTAGCTCCTACGAGCAGTACTTC.

The V call is TRBV28, the J call TRBJ1-3; 8 bases agree with TRBD1. Germline CDR1 MDHEN, CDR2 SYDVKM. This CDR3 is 15 amino acids long. The junction had 5 bases not matched to a gene; V was cut back by 5 bases and J by 2 bases. CDR3 nucleotide sequence: TGTGCCAGCAGTCGCGCGGACAGGGCTGGAAACACCATATATTTT. It translates to CASSRADRAGNTIYF.

About this clonotype: A single base separates this from a much larger clone, so it may be a read error. V gene TRBV29-1 combines with J gene TRBJ2-2; D remains ambiguous. CDR1 SQVTM and CDR2 ANQGSEA come from the germline V gene. Trimming shortened V by 4 bases and J by 1 base, and 1 base separated the two germline ends. The CDR3 loop spans 11 amino acids. This CDR3 is CSVGNTGELFF. The CDR3 DNA follows: TGCAGCGTTGGGAACACCGGGGAGCTGTTTTTT.

This clonotype was detected a few times. V and J are TRBV10-3 and TRBJ1-5; TRBD1 matches at 9 bases. The length of the CDR3 is 15 residues. Germline V gene lookup returns CDR1 ENHRY and CDR2 SYGVKD. The junction had 7 bases not matched to a gene; V was cut back by 6 bases and J by 4 bases. The CDR3, as DNA: TGTGCCATCAGCGGGACAGGGTCGGAGAATCAGCCCCAGCATTTT. This translates into CAISGTGSENQPQHF.

Worth noting for this clonotype: This may be a read error: a much more frequent sequence differs by one nucleotide. The chain couples TRBV7-2 to TRBJ1-1; D is undetermined. Per germline, CDR1 SGHTA and CDR2 FQGNSA. CDR3 length: 16 amino acids. In nucleotides, the CDR3 is TGTGCCAGCAGCCCCAGATATGGCCCCTTGAACGCTGAAGCTTTCTTT. Its translation: CASSPRYGPLNAEAFF.

This clonotype was recorded at least ten times. The chain links TRBV4-1 to TRBJ2-2, with D maybe TRBD1 (5 bases). The V end lost 1 base, the J end lost 4 bases, and 7 bases lay between the germline ends. The length of the CDR3 is 14 residues. Germline CDR1 reads MGHRA; CDR2 reads YSYEKL. The CDR3 protein is CASSQGQFTGELFF. The CDR3 region has the DNA TGCGCCAGCAGCCAAGGACAGTTCACCGGGGAGCTGTTTTTT.

This clonotype occurred a few times. The chain couples TRBV7-9 to TRBJ1-3, with D possibly matching TRBD1 (5 bases). The V end was cut by 0 bases, the J end by 0 bases, with 12 bases between. The germline CDR1 and CDR2 sequences are SEHNR and FQNEAQ (reference sequence). The length of the CDR3 is 17 residues. The CDR3 is CASSLAGTQDSGNTIYF. Here the CDR3 DNA reads TGTGCCAGCAGCTTAGCCGGGACCCAGGACTCTGGAAACACCATATATTTT.

The chain couples TRBV3-1 to TRBJ2-5, with D possibly being TRBD1 or TRBD2 (7 bases each). The V gene's germline CDR1 is LGHDT and CDR2 YNNKEL (reference sequence). This CDR3 has 17 residues. V lost 4 bases and J lost 3, with 21 bases in between. The CDR3 is CASSRTQGIAGEETQYF. The CDR3 nucleotides are TGTGCCAGCAGCCGAACACAGGGGATCGCGGGAGAAGAGACCCAGTACTTC.

This clonotype was recorded a few times. The V gene is TRBV29-1, the J gene TRBJ1-1; D not resolved. This CDR3 is 13 amino acids long. V lost 2 bases, J lost 0 bases, and 7 bases lay in between. From germline, CDR1 is SQVTM and CDR2 ANQGSEA. CDR3 bases: TGCAGCGTTGAACGAACCCTGAACACTGAAGCTTTCTTT. It yields the protein CSVERTLNTEAFF. Drawing the rest from reference TRBV29-1 and TRBJ1-1, the complete variable domain is SAVISQKPSRDICQRGTSLTIQCQVDSQVTMMFWYRQQPGQSLTLIATANQGSEATYESGFVIDKFPISRPNLTFSTLTVSNMSPEDSSIYLCSVERTLNTEAFFGQGTRLTVV.